These T cell receptor beta chains were read from a single sample in a study of blood T cell repertoires in COVID-19. Method: immunoSEQ multiplex PCR; TCRdb's copy keeps in-frame clones and lacks some. The sample holds 250,000 to 300,000 clones, around 89% seen once. The sample comprised PBMCs or T cells enriched from blood (not recorded which). Receptor source: a woman aged 60-75 years in a cohort exposed to, infected with or recovered from COVID-19 (not recorded which). Each CDR3 is given with its conserved first and last residue. The D gene is left open where the match is weak. Clone size is stated in some rows and not others, as once, few, many or a class when expanded.

j_call clone_size v_call d_call cdr3_nt cdr3_aa
TRBJ1-2 . TRBV5-4 TRBD1 TGTGCCAGCAGCTGGGGACAGGGGGCAGATGGCTACACCTTC CASSWGQGADGYTF
TRBJ2-5 . TRBV18 TRBD2 TGTGCCAGCTCACCACTAGCGGGAGGGAAAGAGACCCAGTACTTC CASSPLAGGKETQYF
TRBJ2-7 . TRBV4-2 TRBD1 TGTGCCAGCAGCCGCAGTGGGGACAGCTCCTACGAGCAGTACTTC CASSRSGDSSYEQYF
TRBJ1-6 . TRBV25-1 . TGTGCCAGCAGTGCTTTGACAGTTTTCAATTCACCCCTCCACTTT CASSALTVFNSPLHF
TRBJ1-5 . TRBV28 TRBD1 TGTGCCAGCAGTTTAGGACAGGTAGGGGTATTGGAGCCCCAGCATTTT CASSLGQVGVLEPQHF
TRBJ2-5 once TRBV2 . TGTGCCAGCAGTGAAGCGAGGGGGACCCAAGAGACCCAGTACTTC CASSEARGTQETQYF
TRBJ1-6 . TRBV7-3 . TGTGCCAGCAGCGACTCGGGGGGGCAGAATTCACCCCTCCACTTT CASSDSGGQNSPLHF
TRBJ2-7 once TRBV7-2 . TGTGCCAGCAGCTTAGGCCAGGGGCTCTCCTACGAGCAGTACTTC CASSLGQGLSYEQYF
TRBJ2-1 once TRBV7-9 . TGTGCCAGCAGCTTAGCGGGAGGACGCAATGAGCAGTTCTTC CASSLAGGRNEQFF
TRBJ2-3 few TRBV4-1 TRBD2 TGCGCCAGCAGCCAACCGGGACTAGCGGGAGGGCGGGGCACAGATACGCAGTATTTT CASSQPGLAGGRGTDTQYF
TRBJ2-7 . TRBV7-2 TRBD1 TGTGCCAGCAGCTTTTCCAGGGGGTCCTACGAGCAGTACTTC CASSFSRGSYEQYF
TRBJ1-4 . TRBV10-1 . TGCGCCAGCAGTGCCCCACAGGGAAGCCCTCCAACTAATGAAAAACTGTTTTTT CASSAPQGSPPTNEKLFF
TRBJ2-2 . TRBV24-1 TRBD1 TGTGCCACCAAACAGGGGGCCGGGGAGCTGTTTTTT CATKQGAGELFF
TRBJ2-3 once TRBV7-2 . TGTGCCAGCAGCTTGTATTGGGAGAGGGTAACAGATACGCAGTATTTT CASSLYWERVTDTQYF
TRBJ2-5 once TRBV11-2 . TGTGCCAGCAGCTTAGGTGGTGGGCAGCAAGAGACCCAGTACTTC CASSLGGGQQETQYF
TRBJ2-1 . TRBV19 . TGTGCCAGTAGTATAAGAGGGAGTCGGTACAATGAGCAGTTCTTC CASSIRGSRYNEQFF
TRBJ1-4 . TRBV19 . TGTGCCAGTAGTATCTCAGGGAGGTCTGGTGAAAAACTGTTTTTT CASSISGRSGEKLFF
TRBJ2-5 . TRBV5-1 TRBD2 TGCGCCAGCAGCCCGACTAGCGGTCAAGAGACCCAGTACTTC CASSPTSGQETQYF
TRBJ1-5 . TRBV5-6 . TGTGCCAGCAGCCTCGGGCAGGGGTACCATCAGCCCCAGCATTTT CASSLGQGYHQPQHF
TRBJ2-1 . TRBV11-2 . TGTGCCAGCAGCCAAGGCCGGACTATGAATGAGCAGTTCTTC CASSQGRTMNEQFF
TRBJ1-1 few TRBV7-8 . TGTGCCAGCAGCCCCCGACAGGTATCGAACACTGAAGCTTTCTTT CASSPRQVSNTEAFF
TRBJ1-2 . TRBV27 TRBD1 TGTGCCAGCAGAGGCCAGATACAGGGGGCGGGGGGCTACACCTTC CASRGQIQGAGGYTF
TRBJ1-2 . TRBV28 . TGTGCCAGCAGTTTGTCGCTATCCGACAGCTATGGCTACACCTTC CASSLSLSDSYGYTF
TRBJ2-5 . TRBV18 TRBD2 TGTGCCAGCTCACCAGCGTCTGTAGCGGGAGGCCCCCTAGAGACCCAGTACTTC CASSPASVAGGPLETQYF
TRBJ2-2 once TRBV4-1 . TGCGCCAGCAGCCAAGATGCCCTGAGAACGAACACCGGGGAGCTGTTTTTT CASSQDALRTNTGELFF
TRBJ2-7 . TRBV27 TRBD2 TGTGCCAGCAGGGCCGGGACTAGCGGGGGGGTGGCCTACGAGCAGTACTTC CASRAGTSGGVAYEQYF
TRBJ2-3 once TRBV3-1/TRBV3-2 TRBD2 TGTGCCAGCAGCCAACTCGGACTAGCGGGAGTCGATACGCAGTATTTT CASSQLGLAGVDTQYF
TRBJ2-2 . TRBV5-6 . TGTGCCAGCAGCTCACTCTGGCTAAACAGGAACACCGGGGAGCTGTTTTTT CASSSLWLNRNTGELFF
TRBJ1-2 . TRBV28 . TGTGCCAGCAGTACACCAAACAACTATGGCTACACCTTC CASSTPNNYGYTF
TRBJ1-1 . TRBV4-2 . TGTGCCAGCAGCCAACCCCACAGGGACACTGAAGCTTTCTTT CASSQPHRDTEAFF
TRBJ1-1 . TRBV28 . TGTGCCAGCAGCAACAGTAACACTGAAGCTTTCTTT CASSNSNTEAFF